This T cell receptor (beta chain) was sequenced for a study of T-cell reconstitution after alpha-beta-depleted transplantation in children. Whole-study findings and limits: Certain patients had high TCRbeta diversity at day 60, and it came from recipient T cells and thymic progenitors that survived. About two months after transplant, alpha-beta T cells reportedly came from several hundred expanded graft clones. At the one-year point after transplant, T-cell counts and TCRbeta diversity were found to come mostly from T cells that had been newly produced.

CDR1 is SGHDT and CDR2 is YYEEEE in the germline V gene. V trimming: 4 bases; J trimming: 5 bases; junction bases outside the gene matches: 3. This CDR3 contains 13 residues. This clonotype was seen only a few times. Its target is unknown. Preparation of the TCRbeta library was carried out with unique molecular identifiers. Via MiXCR, TCRdb re-called the PCR reads, giving one row per CDR3 protein. The sample lists roughly 340,000 distinct CDR3 sequences, 15% to 20% seen once, with approximately 38% in the top ten. The sequences come from PBMCs, mostly from graft donor cells, collected 360 days after TCRalphabeta/CD19-depleted stem cell transplant. The V call is TRBV5-6, the J call TRBJ1-3; 7 positions match TRBD1. The TCR comes from a male patient under 10 years old who had a stem cell transplant for acute lymphoblastic leukemia, so the T cells may come from the graft donor. The DNA for the CDR3 is TGTGCCAGCAGCGCGGACAGGAGAAACACCATATATTTT. Translated, it gives CASSADRRNTIYF.